This T cell receptor (beta chain) was recorded in a study of T cells in Graves' hyperthyroidism and ophthalmopathy. This clonotype was seen a handful of times. The CDR3 contains 13 residues. Trimming removed 10 bases from V and 4 bases from J; junction bases left unmatched: 5. The germline V gene has CDR1 MNHEY and CDR2 SMNVEV (reference sequence). The investigators amplified TCR beta CDR3 regions from RNA transcripts. The primer set for the first-round RT-PCR of the TCR CDR3 was HTBI. TCRdb used MiXCR to reprocess the multiplex PCR reads, holding one entry per CDR3 protein. The data contain fewer than 700,000 distinct CDR3 sequences, roughly 15% of them singletons.

The sequence was collected from a woman younger than 30 with Graves' ophthalmopathy. This rearrangement joins TRBV27 to TRBJ2-2; 8 bases map to TRBD1. The sequenced sample consisted of blood. The CDR3 loop reads CAIKTGVTGELFF. The CDR3 DNA reads TGTGCCATCAAGACAGGGGTCACCGGGGAGCTGTTTTTT.